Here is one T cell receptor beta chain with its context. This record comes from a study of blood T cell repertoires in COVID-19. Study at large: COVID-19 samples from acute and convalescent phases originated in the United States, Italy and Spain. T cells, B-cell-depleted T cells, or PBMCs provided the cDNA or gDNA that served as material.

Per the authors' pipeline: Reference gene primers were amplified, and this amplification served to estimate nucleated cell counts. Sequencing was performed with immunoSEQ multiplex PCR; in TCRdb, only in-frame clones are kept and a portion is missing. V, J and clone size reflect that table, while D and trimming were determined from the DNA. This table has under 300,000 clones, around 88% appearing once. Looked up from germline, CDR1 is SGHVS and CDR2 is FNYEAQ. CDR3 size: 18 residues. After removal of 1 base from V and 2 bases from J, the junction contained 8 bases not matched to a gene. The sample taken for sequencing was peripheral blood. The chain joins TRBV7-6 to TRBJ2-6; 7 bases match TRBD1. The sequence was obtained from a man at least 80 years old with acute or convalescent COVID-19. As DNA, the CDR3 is TGTGCCAGCAGCTTAGGAGGGGGCCCCACCGCTGGGGCCAACGTCCTGACTTTC. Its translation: CASSLGGGPTAGANVLTF.